This is a list of T cell receptor beta chains from one sample in a study of blood T cell repertoires in COVID-19. Assay used: immunoSEQ multiplex PCR; TCRdb lists only in-frame clones, some missing. The sample shows some 330,000 clones, approximately 87% of them seen only once. Input material: PBMCs or T cells enriched from blood (not recorded which). These receptors originate from a man aged 35-49 years in a cohort exposed to, infected with or recovered from COVID-19 (not recorded which). CDR3s include the opening cysteine and the closing phenylalanine or tryptophan. A D gene is named only where the DNA matches it firmly. Only some rows state a clone size, as once, few, many or a class for expanded clones.

v_gene	abundance	j_gene	d_gene	CDR3nt	CDR3aa
TRBV19	NA	TRBJ1-2	TRBD1	TGTGCCAGTATTCCTACAGGGGGCAGCGGCTATGGCTACACCTTC	CASIPTGGSGYGYTF
TRBV28	once	TRBJ1-1	NA	TGTGCCACCACTCCCGGGGTGAACACTGAAGCTTTCTTT	CATTPGVNTEAFF
TRBV18	NA	TRBJ1-1	NA	TGTGCCAGCTCCCCGACATACGTAGGGAACACTGAAGCTTTCTTT	CASSPTYVGNTEAFF
TRBV7-2	NA	TRBJ1-2	NA	TGTGCCAGCAGCCTAGTTCTTAACTATGGCTACACCTTC	CASSLVLNYGYTF
TRBV7-8	NA	TRBJ2-2	TRBD2	TGTGCCAGCAGCTTAGTCGGACTAGCGGGAGGTTACACCGGGGAGCTGTTTTTT	CASSLVGLAGGYTGELFF
TRBV5-1	NA	TRBJ2-3	TRBD2	TGCGCCAGCAGCTTTTACCGCGGGAGGGCCAACGCAGATACGCAGTATTTT	CASSFYRGRANADTQYF
TRBV2	few	TRBJ1-6	NA	TGTGCCAGCAGTGAAGGCGACTCGACCTATTCACCCCTCCACTTT	CASSEGDSTYSPLHF
TRBV5-1	NA	TRBJ1-1	TRBD1	TGCGCCAGCAGCTCCGGGACAGGAGACACTGAAGCTTTCTTT	CASSSGTGDTEAFF
TRBV28	few	TRBJ2-7	NA	TGTGCCAGCAGTTTTCAGGCGTACGAGCAGTACTTC	CASSFQAYEQYF
TRBV7-3	NA	TRBJ2-5	NA	TGTGCCAGCAGCCGTACTAACCAAGAGACCCAGTACTTC	CASSRTNQETQYF
TRBV14	NA	TRBJ1-1	TRBD1	TGTGCCAGCAGCAAACTACCGGGACAGGGGTATGGGATGAACACTGAAGCTTTCTTT	CASSKLPGQGYGMNTEAFF
TRBV10-3	NA	TRBJ1-6	NA	TGTGCCATCAGTGAGGCGGACATTACCCTCCACTTT	CAISEADITLHF
TRBV4-2	NA	TRBJ2-5	TRBD2	TGTGCCAGCAGCCAAGATCTGGGTAGCGGGAGGGCCGGTGAGACCCAGTACTTC	CASSQDLGSGRAGETQYF
TRBV27	NA	TRBJ1-2	NA	TGTGCCAGCAGTTTAGCGGGCCGTGCTAACTATGGCTACACCTTC	CASSLAGRANYGYTF
TRBV18	NA	TRBJ1-5	NA	TGTGCCAGCTCACCTACGCACTACCCAAATCAGCCCCAGCATTTT	CASSPTHYPNQPQHF
TRBV5-4	NA	TRBJ1-2	NA	TGTGCCAGCAGCTCTAAGCAGGGGTTCTATGGCTACACCTTC	CASSSKQGFYGYTF
TRBV18	NA	TRBJ1-3	NA	TGTGCCAGCTCACCACAGGGGGGGAACTCTGGAAACACCATATATTTT	CASSPQGGNSGNTIYF
TRBV7-9	NA	TRBJ2-1	NA	TGTGCCAGCAGCTCTGCGGCTACATACAATGAGCAGTTCTTC	CASSSAATYNEQFF
TRBV24-1	NA	TRBJ2-7	NA	TGTGCCACCAGTGGTCTGAGGAGAACTGGATACGAGCAGTACTTC	CATSGLRRTGYEQYF
TRBV10-3	NA	TRBJ2-5	TRBD1	TGTGCCATCAGGAAGGGACAGGGGGTAGAGACCCAGTACTTC	CAIRKGQGVETQYF
TRBV2	NA	TRBJ1-2	TRBD1	TGTGCCAGCAGGACAGGGGGTGGCGGCTACACCTTC	CASRTGGGGYTF
TRBV7-3	NA	TRBJ2-1	TRBD1	TGTGCCAGCAGCCCGGGACAGGGGAGGAATGAGCAGTTCTTC	CASSPGQGRNEQFF
TRBV6-2/TRBV6-3	NA	TRBJ2-1	TRBD2	TGTGCCAGCAGTTACTCGATCTTGGCGGGAGTAAGAGGGGAGCAGTTCTTC	CASSYSILAGVRGEQFF
TRBV14	NA	TRBJ2-1	TRBD2	TGTGCCAGCACCCCTCTAAGGACTAGCGGGAGGGGCCGTAGGAGTGAGCAGTTCTTC	CASTPLRTSGRGRRSEQFF
TRBV25-1	NA	TRBJ1-2	NA	TGTGCCAGCAGTGAATCTCGGGGAGTCTTTGGTGGCTACACCTTC	CASSESRGVFGGYTF
TRBV30	NA	TRBJ1-6	TRBD1	TGTGCCTGGAGTGTCTTCGGGACAGTACCCAATAATTCACCCCTCCACTTT	CAWSVFGTVPNNSPLHF
TRBV6-5	once	TRBJ2-7	NA	TGTGCCAGCAGTCTTGACAGCCCGTACGAGCAGTACTTC	CASSLDSPYEQYF